The clone carrying this TCR beta chain was recorded a few times. What it recognizes is unknown. This specimen comes from a study of blood T cells in healthy people across ages. The study's findings and limits: Naive and antigen-experienced cells were not separated, limiting conclusive comparison.

Donors were systemically healthy Caucasian individuals from Russia aged about 6 to 95 years. Using a J-beta primer mix together with a sample-barcoded 5' primer, a second PCR was run for roughly 6 to 11 cycles. The template-switch adaptor, which had 12 random nucleotides, put a tag on each cDNA molecule. A single record per CDR3 protein comes from TCRdb applying MiXCR to the 5' RACE reads. Found here are hundreds of thousands of distinct CDR3 sequences, roughly 20% of them singletons; the top ten hold 3.6%. The CDR3 runs to 15 residues. The genes are TRBV21-1 and TRBJ1-5; TRBD1, as called in the table, went unchecked against the DNA. TRBV21-1 is termed a pseudogene. This TCR was recovered from a man in his sixties or seventies in good health. Material: blood. The DNA for the CDR3 is TGTGCCAGCAGCTCCCGGGACGGTAGCAATCAGCCCCAGCATTTT. Encoded protein: CASSSRDGSNQPQHF.